Following are 17 T cell receptor beta chains from one sample sequenced in a study of prognosis after radiotherapy for stage I lung cancer. The TCR beta CDR3 region was amplified from genomic DNA, with two rounds of multiplex PCR being used for the amplification. With primers specific to each TRBV and TRBJ gene, the first-round PCR was performed. MiXCR was run by TCRdb on the multiplex PCR reads, yielding one entry per CDR3 protein. The data hold 20,000 to 25,000 distinct CDR3 sequences, with roughly two fifths observed a single time. Sequenced material: PBMCs, taken before or after stereotactic body radiation therapy (not recorded which). Receptors originate from a donor over 45 with non-small cell lung cancer.

This clonotype showed up many times. This chain joins TRBV5-1 and TRBJ2-5, with D possibly TRBD1 on 6 matching bases. The V end lost 0 bases, the J end lost 2 bases, and 8 bases lay between the germline ends. Germline V gene sequence: CDR1 SGHRS, CDR2 YFSETQ. This CDR3 is 14 amino acids long. CDR3 DNA: TGCGCCAGCAGCTTGGGGACAGAGCAAGAGACCCAGTACTTC. This codes for CASSLGTEQETQYF.

In its sample, this clonotype was seen many times. The chain carries TRBV9 and TRBJ2-4; tentatively, D is TRBD1 or TRBD2 (5 bases each). The CDR3 contains 14 residues. Per germline, CDR1 SGDLS and CDR2 YYNGEE. V was trimmed by 0 bases and J by 1 base, leaving 5 bases between them. The CDR3 nucleotides are TGTGCCAGCAGCGTAGGGGGGGCCAAAAACATTCAGTACTTC. As protein: CASSVGGAKNIQYF.

This clonotype was counted many times. CDR3 nucleotides: TGCAGTGCAGACACCGACACTGAAGCTTTCTTT. Translation: CSADTDTEAFF. The chain carries TRBV20-1 and TRBJ1-1; D is unresolved. The V end lost 6 bases, the J end lost 3 bases, and 8 bases lay between the germline ends. In germline, CDR1 is DFQATT, CDR2 SNEGSKA (reference sequence). CDR3 length: 11 residues.

The rearrangement uses TRBV5-1 and TRBJ2-7, with D perhaps assigned TRBD1 or TRBD2 (5 bases each). Between the trimmed V and J ends, which lost 4 bases and 8 bases, there was a span of 13 bases. This CDR3 contains 12 residues. Looked up from germline, CDR1 is SGHRS and CDR2 is YFSETQ. DNA of the CDR3: TGCGCCAGCAGCGACTACAGGTACCAGCAGTACTTC. Its protein product is CASSDYRYQQYF.

This clonotype was counted at least ten times. The J gene is TRBJ2-3, the V gene TRBV19; tentatively, D is TRBD2 (5 bases). Germline CDR1 reads LNHDA; CDR2 reads SQIVND (reference sequence). The CDR3 covers 13 residues. Trimming removed 8 bases from V and 0 bases from J, with 9 bases in between. DNA of the CDR3: TGTGCCAGTGGCTGGACTAGCACAGATACGCAGTATTTT. Translating it yields CASGWTSTDTQYF. The complete variable domain, with remaining parts taken from reference TRBV19 and TRBJ2-3, reads DGGITQSPKYLFRKEGQNVTLSCEQNLNHDAMYWYRQDPGQGLRLIYYSQIVNDFQKGDIAEGYSVSREKKESFPLTVTSAQKNPTAFYLCASGWTSTDTQYFGPGTRLTVL.

This clonotype is a singleton in its sample. The rearrangement links TRBV28 to TRBJ1-5; tentative D call: TRBD1 (5 bases). Germline assignment: CDR1 MDHEN and CDR2 SYDVKM. V gave up 5 bases and J gave up 3 bases, with 17 bases separating them. CDR3 length: 16 residues. The CDR3 region has the DNA TGTGCCAGCAGTCCTACCGGACAAGGGGACAATCAGCCCCAGCATTTT. Amino acids: CASSPTGQGDNQPQHF.

The rearrangement links TRBV13 to TRBJ2-7, with a weak D call TRBD2 (7 bases). CDR3 length equals 15 residues. V lost 1 base and J 6 bases, leaving 16 bases between the germline ends. Germline CDR1 is PRHDT and CDR2 is FYEKMQ (reference sequence). The CDR3 reads CASSLVGGGVGEQYF. Written as DNA, the CDR3 is TGTGCCAGCAGCTTAGTAGGGGGGGGAGTGGGCGAGCAGTACTTC.

As regards this clonotype: It differs at one base from a far larger clone, so likely a read error. The DNA for the CDR3 is TGTGCCAGCAGCTTAGGTGGTAACGCCTACGAGCAGTACTTC. It encodes CASSLGGNAYEQYF. The chain uses TRBV7-9 and TRBJ2-7; D not resolved. In germline, CDR1 is SEHNR, CDR2 FQNEAQ (reference sequence). The ends were cut back, 1 base at V and 2 bases at J, with 9 bases in the middle. CDR3 length: 14 residues.

In its sample, this clonotype was seen many times. The CDR3 here is CASRSAGELFF. CDR3 in DNA: TGCGCCAGCCGATCTGCAGGGGAGCTGTTTTTT. The chain recombines TRBV5-1 with TRBJ2-2; D gene uncertain. The ends were cut back, 7 bases at V and 8 bases at J, with 9 bases in the middle. The CDR3 contains 11 residues. Germline V CDR1 and CDR2: SGHRS, YFSETQ.

This clonotype has just a few counts. One base away lies a much larger clone, so this may be a sequencing read error. The J gene is TRBJ1-2, the V gene TRBV29-1; D is perhaps TRBD1 (5 bases). The CDR3 is 13 amino acids. Per germline, CDR1 SQVTM and CDR2 ANQGSEA. Trimming took off 0 bases at V and 3 bases at J, with 8 bases between the two ends. CDR3 sequence reads: CSVEDTRDYGYTF. The CDR3 DNA reads TGCAGCGTTGAAGATACCAGGGACTATGGCTACACCTTC.

This chain uses TRBV12-3 or TRBV12-4 with TRBJ2-5, with 16 bases matching TRBD2. The DNA end is a closer match to TRBJ2-1, so the J assignment may be wrong. The CDR3 is 16 amino acids. The CDR3 DNA sequence: TGTGCCAGCACCCCAGGGACTAGCGGGAGGGCGAATGAGCAGTTCTTC. Amino acid sequence: CASTPGTSGRANEQFF.

Note on this clonotype: This probably arose from a read error, given a far larger clone one base away. The chain employs TRBV28 and TRBJ2-5, with D uncertain. CDR1 is MDHEN, CDR2 SYDVKM, per germline. V dropped 4 bases and J dropped 4 bases, with 13 bases sitting between them. The CDR3 has 14 amino acids. The CDR3 region is CASSSKGSPETQYF. In DNA, the CDR3 is TGTGCCAGCAGTTCGAAAGGGTCCCCAGAGACCCAGTACTTC.

In the case of this clonotype: This is likely an artifact of a read error, given a far larger clone one base away. The chain joins TRBV6-5 to TRBJ1-2; 7 bases match TRBD1. The V gene's germline CDR1 is MNHEY and CDR2 SVGAGI. This CDR3 region has 13 residues. In nucleotides, the CDR3 is TGTGCCAGCAGTCAGGGGGAAAACTATGTCTACACCTTC. Translating it yields CASSQGENYVYTF.

This clonotype was seen ten or more times. The chain employs TRBV9 and TRBJ1-6, with D perhaps matching TRBD1 (6 bases). This CDR3 is built from 16 residues. V dropped 4 bases and J dropped 10 bases, with 21 bases sitting between them. Germline assignment: CDR1 SGDLS and CDR2 YYNGEE. The CDR3 reads CASSPESSQGRSPLHF. CDR3 bases: TGTGCCAGCAGCCCTGAAAGCTCGCAGGGGCGGTCACCCCTCCACTTT.

This clonotype has ten or more counts. This sequence joins TRBV4-1 and TRBJ2-2; TRBD1 might be the D (6 bases). Germline V gives CDR1 MGHRA, CDR2 YSYEKL. This CDR3 is 18 amino acids long. The ends were cut back, 0 bases at V and 3 bases at J, with 17 bases in the middle. The CDR3 region is CASSQDPRTGMDTGELFF. The CDR3 region has the DNA TGCGCCAGCAGCCAAGATCCGCGTACAGGGATGGACACCGGGGAGCTGTTTTTT.

This clonotype was seen ten or more times. The V and J genes are TRBV9 and TRBJ2-1, with 14 nucleotides matching TRBD2. This CDR3 region has 19 residues. The germline CDR1 and CDR2 sequences are SGDLS and YYNGEE. With V trimmed by 0 bases and J by 3 bases, 8 bases remained unmatched. The CDR3 bases are TGTGCCAGCAGCGTAGAGAGGGGACTAGCGGGAGTGGACTACAATGAGCAGTTCTTC. Its translation is CASSVERGLAGVDYNEQFF.

This clonotype has ten or more counts. This chain connects TRBV27 to TRBJ2-7; tentatively, D is TRBD1 or TRBD2 (5 bases each). Germline lookup yields CDR1 MNHEY and CDR2 SMNVEV (reference sequence). Trimming pared 1 base from V and 2 bases from J, leaving 18 bases between. The CDR3 extends over 17 amino acids. The CDR3, as DNA: TGTGCCAGCAGTTTATTAGGGGAGAGTGGGGTTGCCTACGAGCAGTACTTC. Translating gives CASSLLGESGVAYEQYF.